The 5 T cell receptor beta chains below all came from one sample that was sequenced in a study of T-cell memory formation after mild COVID-19. TCRdb recomputed calls from the 5' RACE reads with MiXCR, one row per CDR3 protein. The table has around 200,000 distinct CDR3 sequences, 20% to 25% seen once. Material for sequencing was PBMCs or a T cell subset sorted from them (not recorded which). The receptors come from an adult woman who had mild COVID-19 (a few samples of this study predate the infection). Cell type and time point are not known.

This chain connects TRBV4-1 to TRBJ2-1; D is undetermined. V was shortened by 3 bases and J by 6 bases, with 21 bases between the two germline ends. CDR1 and CDR2 from the germline V gene are MGHRA and YSYEKL. CDR3 length: 17 amino acids. The CDR3 protein is CASSQLRLSSTTNEQFF. The CDR3 nucleotides read TGCGCCAGCAGCCAGCTACGACTTAGCTCCACGACCAATGAGCAGTTCTTC.

This clonotype was seen at least ten times. The rearrangement uses TRBV5-5 and TRBJ2-7; D unclear. Trimming removed 4 bases at V and 3 bases at J, with 11 bases between. From germline, CDR1 is SGHKS and CDR2 YYEKEE (reference sequence). CDR3 size: 13 residues. CDR3 sequence reads: CASSRSVGYEQYF. The CDR3 DNA is TGTGCCAGCAGCCGCTCGGTTGGCTACGAGCAGTACTTC.

This clonotype was counted a few times. This sequence joins TRBV24-1 and TRBJ2-7; maybe TRBD1 (5 bases). The CDR3 consists of 14 residues. Germline CDR1 KGHDR, CDR2 SFDVKD. V lost 4 bases, J lost 2 bases, and 11 bases lay in between. The CDR3 loop is CATSDGHDTYEQYF. CDR3 DNA: TGTGCCACCAGTGACGGACACGATACCTACGAGCAGTACTTC.

The V and J genes are TRBV7-9 and TRBJ2-5; D is unclear. The V gene lost 2 bases and the J gene lost 2 bases, with 12 bases spanning the gap. This CDR3 has 15 residues. Germline lookup yields CDR1 SEHNR and CDR2 FQNEAQ (reference sequence). The CDR3 DNA is TGTGCCAGCAGCTTACTCAGCCTTTCTCAAGAGACCCAGTACTTC. It codes for CASSLLSLSQETQYF.

This clonotype appeared a single time. This CDR3 is CASSLGERLASYNEQFF. The CDR3 coding sequence is TGTGCCAGCAGCCTTGGGGAAAGACTAGCGTCCTACAATGAGCAGTTCTTC. This chain links TRBV3-1 with TRBJ2-1; 8 nucleotides match TRBD2. The junction had 9 bases not matched to a gene; V was cut back by 4 bases and J by 1 base. CDR1 LGHDT and CDR2 YNNKEL come from the germline V gene (reference sequence). This CDR3 spans 17 amino acids.